The 8 T cell receptor beta chains reported below all come from one sample, sequenced in a study of T-cell memory formation after mild COVID-19. TCRdb itself ran the 5' RACE reads through MiXCR, one entry per CDR3 protein. The sample lists about 560,000 distinct CDR3 sequences; over 15% were seen once. Sequencing input: PBMCs or a T cell subset sorted from them (not recorded which). Receptors were obtained from an adult woman who had mild COVID-19 (a few samples of this study predate the infection). Cell type and time point are not known.

J is TRBJ2-2 and V is TRBV4-1, with 8 bases lining up with TRBD2. Germline V gene sequence: CDR1 MGHRA, CDR2 YSYEKL. This CDR3 comprises 15 residues. V was clipped by 4 bases and J by 6 bases; unmatched bases: 7. In DNA form, the CDR3 reads TGCGCCAGCAGCCGAACGGGGGGGCCTCCCGGGGAGCTGTTTTTT. Protein sequence: CASSRTGGPPGELFF.

The rearrangement links TRBV5-1 to TRBJ2-6, with D perhaps TRBD1 (5 bases). CDR1 is SGHRS and CDR2 is YFSETQ in the germline V gene. Trimming stripped 4 bases from V and 0 bases from J, with 14 bases between. The CDR3 has 17 residues. The CDR3 region has the DNA TGCGCCAGCAGCCCCCGACAGTTCCTCTCTGGGGCCAACGTCCTGACTTTC. Translated: CASSPRQFLSGANVLTF.

The chain recombines TRBV15 with TRBJ2-5; 7 bases align to TRBD2. The CDR3 runs to 14 residues. The ends lost 0 bases at V and 5 bases at J; junction bases unmatched: 3. The germline CDR1 and CDR2 sequences are LNHNV and YYDKDF (reference sequence). The CDR3 here is CATSRDPAGETQYF. The CDR3 nucleotides read TGTGCCACCAGCAGAGATCCAGCGGGGGAGACCCAGTACTTC. Supplemented by reference TRBV15 and TRBJ2-5, the full variable domain reads DAMVIQNPRYQVTQFGKPVTLSCSQTLNHNVMYWYQQKSSQAPKLLFHYYDKDFNNEADTPDNFQSRRPNTSFCFLDIRSPGLGDTAMYLCATSRDPAGETQYFGPGTRLLVL.

The genes are TRBV25-1 and TRBJ2-7; D possibly corresponds to TRBD1 (5 bases). CDR3 length: 12 residues. V shed 6 bases and J shed 3 bases, with 9 bases lying between them. Germline values: CDR1 MGHDK, CDR2 SYGVNS. CDR3 amino acids: CASRQQDYEQYF. CDR3 in DNA: TGTGCCAGCAGACAACAGGACTACGAGCAGTACTTC.

This clonotype was observed a few times. This rearrangement joins TRBV2 to TRBJ2-7, with a possible D match to TRBD1 (6 bases). The CDR3 spans 15 residues. Trimming left V 4 bases short and J 0 bases short, with 13 bases between. Germline V gene lookup returns CDR1 SNHLY and CDR2 FYNNEI. DNA of the CDR3: TGTGCCAGCAGTGGGCAGGGGACCAGCTCCTACGAGCAGTACTTC. It codes for CASSGQGTSSYEQYF. The complete variable domain, with remaining parts taken from reference TRBV2 and TRBJ2-7, reads EPEVTQTPSHQVTQMGQEVILRCVPISNHLYFYWYRQILGQKVEFLVSFYNNEISEKSEIFDDQFSVERPDGSNFTLKIRSTKLEDSAMYFCASSGQGTSSYEQYFGPGTRLTVT.

A few counts support this clonotype. The V call is TRBV7-9, the J call TRBJ2-1; 7 bases align to TRBD2. This CDR3 region has 13 residues. The V gene end was trimmed by 11 bases and the J gene end by 6 bases; junction bases not matched to a gene: 10. Germline V gene data show CDR1 as SEHNR and CDR2 as FQNEAQ (reference sequence). The CDR3 DNA sequence: TGTGCCTGGGCGCGGGGGTCGCTCAATGAGCAGTTCTTC. Residues: CAWARGSLNEQFF.

The sample holds a few counts of this clonotype. The chain uses TRBV12-5 and TRBJ2-5; 9 nucleotides line up with TRBD1. The V segment lost 5 bases and the J segment 3 bases; nucleotides outside the gene matches: 4. Germline CDR1 reads LGHNT; CDR2 reads FRNRAP. The CDR3 sequence is 14 residues long. The CDR3 nucleotides are TGTGCTAGTGGTCCCGACAGGGGGGAAGAGACCCAGTACTTC. Translated: CASGPDRGEETQYF.

This clonotype was counted a few times. The V and J genes are TRBV5-1 and TRBJ2-7; 10 nucleotides line up with TRBD1. CDR1 and CDR2 (germline): SGHRS, YFSETQ. V dropped 0 bases and J dropped 5; count of bases not matched to a gene: 5. The CDR3 is 15 amino acids. CDR3 nucleotide sequence: TGCGCCAGCAGCTTGGGACAGGGGGCCCGGGACGAGCAGTACTTC. This encodes CASSLGQGARDEQYF.